Listed below are T cell receptor beta chains from one sample, sequenced in a study of sequential checkpoint blockade in melanoma. Clones were read by immunoSEQ multiplex PCR, and TCRdb kept only the in-frame ones, dropping some. The sample yields about 9,300 clones, approximately 30% seen once. Sequencing was performed on tumor tissue (inferred from file names), taken from a patient given nivolumab and ipilimumab in sequence. These receptors were obtained from a human donor with melanoma. The CDR3 runs from the conserved cysteine through the conserved F or W. D genes are given only for firm matches. Clone size appears in some rows only: once, few, many, or a class for an expanded clone.

.	TRBV6-8	TRBJ1-5	TRBD1	TGTGCCAGCGCTGACAGGGGGGATAGCAATCAGCCCCAGCATTTT	CASADRGDSNQPQHF
many	TRBV11-3	TRBJ1-2	.	TGTGCCAGCAGCCTCGGGGGGGCGGCCTATGGCTACACCTTC	CASSLGGAAYGYTF
.	TRBV5-1	TRBJ2-5	.	TGCGCCAGCAGCTTGGACAGCACGCAAGAGACCCAGTACTTC	CASSLDSTQETQYF
many	TRBV11-3	TRBJ2-2	.	TGTGCCAGCCATCCCGGGACTCTGAACACCGGGGAGCTGTTTTTT	CASHPGTLNTGELFF
many	TRBV11-3	TRBJ1-4	.	TGTGCCAGCAGCCGCAGGTCGGAGAGTGAAAAACTGTTTTTT	CASSRRSESEKLFF
.	TRBV5-1	TRBJ1-1	.	TGCGCCAGCAGCTTGAACTACAGGGCCACTGAAGCTTTCTTT	CASSLNYRATEAFF
medium-sized	TRBV19	TRBJ1-1	.	TGTGCCAGTAGTATATGGGCCGGGGGCACTGAAGCTTTCTTT	CASSIWAGGTEAFF
.	TRBV5-1	TRBJ2-5	TRBD1	TGCGCCAGCAGTTTGGTACAGGGGGCTGGGGAGACCCAGTACTTC	CASSLVQGAGETQYF
many	TRBV10-3	TRBJ1-1	.	TGTGCCATCAGTGAGTTCCAGACAGCCTCAAACACTGAAGCTTTCTTT	CAISEFQTASNTEAFF
few	TRBV9	TRBJ2-3	.	TGTGCCAGCAGTGTCTTTGGCTTAGTCACAGATACGCAGTATTTT	CASSVFGLVTDTQYF
many	TRBV11-3	TRBJ1-2	.	TGTGCCAGCAGCTTGCCCCAGGGACGCTATGGCTACACCTTC	CASSLPQGRYGYTF
once	TRBV18	TRBJ2-3	.	TGTGCCAGCTCACCAAGGTTCAGCGGGACAGATACGCAGTATTTT	CASSPRFSGTDTQYF
many	TRBV7-2	TRBJ1-2	.	TGTGCCAGCAGCTTCTACAGGGCGGAGGGCTACACCTTC	CASSFYRAEGYTF
many	TRBV11-3	TRBJ2-7	TRBD2	TGTGCCAGCAGCTTACTAGCGGGGGGTTACGAGCAGTACTTC	CASSLLAGGYEQYF
.	TRBV29-1	TRBJ1-4	TRBD1	TGCAGCGTTAACAGGGGCTCAACTAATGAAAAACTGTTTTTT	CSVNRGSTNEKLFF
.	TRBV6-8	TRBJ2-3	TRBD2	TGTGCCAGCAGGCCTAGCGGGGGGGCCGATACGCAGTATTTT	CASRPSGGADTQYF
few	TRBV19	TRBJ1-1	TRBD1	TGTGCCAGTAGTATAGGGACAGGGAGTTTCGTGGCTTTCTTT	CASSIGTGSFVAFF
few	TRBV9	TRBJ1-5	.	TGTGCCAGCAGTGAATACGCAGGACAGCCCCAGCATTTT	CASSEYAGQPQHF
few	TRBV18	TRBJ2-4	.	TGTGCCAGCTCACCTGGGGCCTTAGCCAAAAACATTCAGTACTTC	CASSPGALAKNIQYF
few	TRBV6-8	TRBJ2-3	TRBD2	TGTGCCAGCAGAATACCGGGAGGAACAGATACGCAGTATTTT	CASRIPGGTDTQYF